These 24 T cell receptor beta chains were sequenced from one sample in a study of T-cell memory formation after mild COVID-19. In TCRdb, the 5' RACE reads were re-called with MiXCR into one record per CDR3 protein. The sample lists fewer than 550,000 distinct CDR3 sequences, about 20% seen once, with roughly 8% in the top ten. The sample was PBMCs or a T cell subset sorted from them (not recorded which). These receptors originate from an adult woman who had mild COVID-19 (a few samples of this study predate the infection). Cell type and time point are not known.

This clonotype has a count of ten or more. The chain couples TRBV25-1 to TRBJ2-5; the D gene is possibly TRBD1 (5 bases). This CDR3 comprises 15 residues. The V end lost 5 bases, the J end lost 0 bases, and 13 bases lay between the germline ends. Germline values: CDR1 MGHDK, CDR2 SYGVNS. In nucleotides, the CDR3 is TGTGCCAGCAGTCCCCTGACAGCCTACCAAGAGACCCAGTACTTC. Amino acid sequence: CASSPLTAYQETQYF.

The chain couples TRBV12-3 or TRBV12-4 to TRBJ2-1; D gene unclear. CDR3 size: 15 residues. The V end lost 4 bases, the J end lost 3 bases, and 13 bases lay between the germline ends. The CDR3 protein is CASSSGRIVYNEQFF. The CDR3 DNA follows: TGTGCCAGCAGTTCGGGTAGGATAGTCTACAATGAGCAGTTCTTC.

The chain combines TRBV12-3 or TRBV12-4 with TRBJ2-5; 7 nucleotides align to TRBD1. CDR3 length: 13 residues. After removal of 6 bases from V and 5 bases from J, the junction contained 6 bases not matched to a gene. CDR3 sequence (DNA): TGTGCCAGCAGCGAAACAGGGGTCGAGACCCAGTACTTC. It translates to CASSETGVETQYF.

The rearrangement joins TRBV7-6 to TRBJ2-1, with TRBD2 matching over 13 bases. The J segment lost 9 bases and the V segment lost 5 bases, leaving 4 bases of the junction unmatched. CDR3 length equals 14 residues. Germline V gives CDR1 SGHVS, CDR2 FNYEAQ. The CDR3 region is CASSPRTSGGEQFF. The CDR3 bases are TGTGCCAGCAGCCCTAGGACTAGCGGGGGTGAGCAGTTCTTC.

There are a few counts of this clonotype. This rearrangement joins TRBV5-1 to TRBJ1-1; D remains unclear. This CDR3 is 14 amino acids long. Germline values: CDR1 SGHRS, CDR2 YFSETQ. V dropped 0 bases and J dropped 1 base, with 7 bases sitting between them. The DNA for the CDR3 is TGCGCCAGCAGCTTGGTTTCCCCGAACACTGAAGCTTTCTTT. Its protein product is CASSLVSPNTEAFF.

The chain combines TRBV20-1 with TRBJ1-2; the D gene is possibly TRBD1 (5 bases). V shed 4 bases and J shed 9 bases, with 15 bases lying between them. Germline CDR1 reads DFQATT; CDR2 reads SNEGSKA (reference sequence). There are 12 residues in the CDR3. This chain's CDR3 is CSATGSFVSYTF. The DNA for the CDR3 is TGCAGTGCTACAGGGAGCTTTGTTAGCTACACCTTC.

The CDR3 coding sequence is TGTGCCAGCAGTCCCTGGGGGGCGGATAATTCACCCCTCCACTTT. This gives the protein CASSPWGADNSPLHF. This chain joins TRBV27 and TRBJ1-6; D may be TRBD1 (6 bases). Per the germline V gene, CDR1 is MNHEY and CDR2 is SMNVEV (reference sequence). Between the trimmed V and J ends, which lost 5 bases and 5 bases, there was a span of 13 bases. This CDR3 is 15 amino acids long.

This clonotype was seen many times. The rearrangement uses TRBV4-3 and TRBJ2-3, with 7 bases that match TRBD2. J was trimmed by 0 bases and V by 1 base; bases with no gene match: 1. From germline, CDR1 is LGHNA and CDR2 YSLEER. This CDR3 is 15 amino acids long. The CDR3 here is CASSQGSGSTDTQYF. In nucleotides, the CDR3 is TGCGCCAGCAGCCAAGGTAGCGGGAGCACAGATACGCAGTATTTT.

Here the CDR3 DNA reads TGTGCCAGCAGTTACACAGGACAGGGGGCGGCCGGGGAGCTGTTTTTT. Translating gives CASSYTGQGAAGELFF. This chain joins TRBV6-6 and TRBJ2-2, with 11 bases lining up with TRBD1. V gave up 2 bases and J gave up 6 bases; unmatched junction bases: 5. This CDR3 is built from 16 residues. Per the germline V gene, CDR1 is MNHNY and CDR2 is SVGAGI (reference sequence).

The J gene is TRBJ2-2, the V gene TRBV21-1; the DNA was not compared with TRBD2, the D call given in the table. TRBV21-1 is marked as a pseudogene. This CDR3 spans 17 amino acids. The CDR3 DNA sequence: TGTGCCAGCAGCAAAGTGGCGCGGGAGGGCCTCTCCGGGGAGCTGTTTTTT. Translation: CASSKVAREGLSGELFF.

There are a few counts of this clonotype. The rearrangement links TRBV7-3 to TRBJ2-5; D may match TRBD1 or TRBD2 (6 bases each). Germline V gene data show CDR1 as SGHTA and CDR2 as FQGTGA. This CDR3 spans 14 amino acids. Deletions cut 1 base from V and 5 bases from J, with 11 bases between. CDR3 loop: CASSLNGGPETQYF. The CDR3 DNA is TGTGCCAGCAGCTTAAACGGGGGCCCGGAGACCCAGTACTTC.

The rearrangement links TRBV20-1 to TRBJ1-2, with a tentative D call TRBD1 (6 bases). CDR1 is DFQATT and CDR2 is SNEGSKA in the germline V gene (reference sequence). V shed 3 bases and J shed 4 bases, with 18 bases lying between them. This CDR3 region has 15 residues. The CDR3 sequence: CSASPQGMRGYGYTF. The CDR3 region has the DNA TGCAGTGCTAGCCCACAGGGAATGAGGGGCTATGGCTACACCTTC.

This chain uses TRBV24-1 with TRBJ2-5, with 8 bases fitting TRBD2. Germline lookup yields CDR1 KGHDR and CDR2 SFDVKD. This CDR3 region has 16 residues. Germline trimming cut 5 bases from V and 4 bases from J; bases unmatched to any gene: 11. CDR3 coding DNA: TGTGCCACCAGTGTCCAGCGGGGGCCGGAGGGAGAGACCCAGTACTTC. This sequence encodes CATSVQRGPEGETQYF.

In its sample, this clonotype was seen a few times. V is TRBV20-1 and J is TRBJ1-5, with D uncertain. V was shortened by 4 bases and J by 0 bases, with 16 bases between the two germline ends. The CDR3 spans 16 residues. From germline, CDR1 is DFQATT and CDR2 SNEGSKA (reference sequence). CDR3 sequence: CSATQSGRYSNQPQHF. CDR3 bases: TGCAGTGCTACGCAAAGCGGGAGATATAGCAATCAGCCCCAGCATTTT.

This chain links TRBV4-2 with TRBJ2-7; 10 positions agree with TRBD2. The CDR3 length is 22 residues. Germline V gene sequence: CDR1 LGHNA, CDR2 YNFKEQ. The trim removed 0 bases at V and 0 bases at J, leaving 20 bases unmatched. The CDR3 DNA sequence: TGTGCCAGCAGCCAAGAGATAGGGGGACCTACCGTTAGCGGGGGGTCCTCCTACGAGCAGTACTTC. Amino acid sequence: CASSQEIGGPTVSGGSSYEQYF.

The chain is built from TRBV2 and TRBJ1-2, with 7 bases identical to TRBD1. The CDR3 length is 14 residues. Germline CDR1 SNHLY, CDR2 FYNNEI. The V and J ends lost 9 bases and 8 bases, in that order; junction bases with no gene match: 15. CDR3 sequence: CASRGTVGSSGYTF. CDR3 bases: TGTGCCAGTAGGGGGACAGTGGGGTCCTCCGGCTACACCTTC.

This clonotype has a handful of counts. The J gene is TRBJ2-3, the V gene TRBV20-1; TRBD2 aligns across 14 bases. Looked up from germline, CDR1 is DFQATT and CDR2 is SNEGSKA (reference sequence). This CDR3 is 18 amino acids long. Trimming removed 4 bases from V and 5 bases from J; junction bases left unmatched: 14. CDR3 protein: CSAIGTSGRGATGDTQYF. In DNA, the CDR3 is TGCAGTGCTATAGGGACTAGCGGGAGAGGGGCCACTGGAGATACGCAGTATTTT.

The chain uses TRBV10-3 and TRBJ2-7; D is perhaps TRBD1 (6 bases). Between the trimmed V and J ends, which lost 5 bases and 4 bases, there was a span of 9 bases. Looked up from germline, CDR1 is ENHRY and CDR2 is SYGVKD. The CDR3 runs to 12 residues. The DNA for the CDR3 is TGTGCCATCAGTCTGACAGGTTACGAGCAGTACTTC. Its protein is CAISLTGYEQYF.

This clonotype was counted between two and nine times. The V and J genes are TRBV3-1 and TRBJ2-3, with D uncertain. The CDR3 loop spans 15 amino acids. CDR1 is LGHDT and CDR2 is YNNKEL in the germline V gene (reference sequence). The germline V and J ends were trimmed by 4 bases and 1 base, with 12 bases remaining between them. CDR3 bases: TGTGCCAGCAGCCCCGGACCTAGAGGCACAGATACGCAGTATTTT. Protein: CASSPGPRGTDTQYF.

This clonotype came up many times. This chain uses TRBV12-3 or TRBV12-4 with TRBJ2-1, with 7 bases matching TRBD1. There are 13 residues in the CDR3. With V trimmed by 3 bases and J by 5 bases, 1 base remained unmatched. CDR3 nucleotides: TGTGCCAGCAGTTTGGGGACAGACAATGAGCAGTTCTTC. Translation gives CASSLGTDNEQFF.

This clonotype was counted a few times. The rearrangement joins TRBV20-1 to TRBJ2-1, with TRBD2 matching over 10 bases. J was trimmed by 11 bases and V by 4 bases; bases with no gene match: 5. CDR3 length equals 12 residues. From germline, CDR1 is DFQATT and CDR2 SNEGSKA (reference sequence). The CDR3 spells CSAIGTSDQQFF. The CDR3 region has the DNA TGCAGTGCTATCGGGACTAGCGATCAGCAGTTCTTC.

The chain uses TRBV6-2 or TRBV6-3 and TRBJ2-1; 11 nucleotides align to TRBD2. The CDR3 is made up of 15 amino acids. Germline V gene sequence: CDR1 MNHEY, CDR2 SVGEGT. The junction had 3 bases not matched to a gene; V was cut back by 2 bases and J by 6 bases. CDR3 sequence: CASSYPGLAANEQFF. The CDR3, as DNA: TGTGCCAGCAGTTACCCGGGACTAGCGGCCAATGAGCAGTTCTTC.

CDR3 protein: CASSQVMQILLAGETDTQYF. CDR3 DNA sequence: TGTGCCAGCAGCCAAGTCATGCAAATCCTCCTAGCGGGGGAAACAGATACGCAGTATTTT. The chain joins TRBV4-2 to TRBJ2-3, with 10 bases fitting TRBD2. CDR1 LGHNA and CDR2 YNFKEQ come from the germline V gene. The CDR3 contains 20 residues. V gave up 1 base and J gave up 3 bases; unmatched junction bases: 16.

This clonotype was counted a few times. In DNA, the CDR3 is TGTGCCAGCAGCGTACGGACTGGGTTCTCCTACGAGCAGTACTTC. As protein: CASSVRTGFSYEQYF. The J gene is TRBJ2-7, the V gene TRBV3-1; D is possibly TRBD2 (5 bases). This CDR3 region has 15 residues. Germline-derived CDR1 and CDR2 are LGHDT and YNNKEL (reference sequence). V lost 5 bases to trimming and J lost 0 bases, with 14 bases between them.